The entry that follows covers one TCR beta chain sequence. Its antigen specificity is not known. No base quality values were provided; no much bigger clone lies one nucleotide off. CDR1 and CDR2 were assigned from the germline V gene as MDHEN and SYDVKM. The germline ends are 13 bases apart after V is trimmed by 1 base and J by 3 bases. The CDR3 goes from the cysteine to the phenylalanine over 16 residues. The read is trimmed to its CDR3 DNA, 48 bases read in frame from base 1. The data originate from a study of cytomegalovirus exposure and HLA in healthy donors (TCRdb year 2017). In terms of the full investigation: In an earlier analysis of some 550 of the donors, approximately 260 Gb of sequence data and 100 million or so unique TCR beta sequences from about 179 million T cells were reported. To predict cytomegalovirus infection status, the study brought together high-throughput TCR immunosequencing, statistical association of individual TCRs with disease status, and machine learning. Rather than using new phenotypic data, the later analysis identified candidate immune exposures from TCR beta sequences and from how often those sequences occurred across donors. In addition to the first cohort of 666 subjects, a separate validation cohort of approximately 110 different subjects was used. The aim of the study was to test whether cataloging public T cell receptors could identify signatures of past pathogen exposure. The T cell repertoires of roughly 660 subjects were profiled by immunosequencing and related to cytomegalovirus serostatus. A later genetic analysis took genome-wide SNP genotypes for about 55% of the 666 donors and used that subset as a discovery cohort. Donor age, sex, ethnicity and CMV serostatus were compiled alongside the repertoire data. All discovery cohort repertoires had been generated on a single sequencing platform. HLA typing covered class I and class II loci at four-digit resolution. Typing coverage differed by locus: A, B, C, DRB1 and DQB1 were typed in roughly 629-630 donors, DQA1 in 500 to 550, DPA1 in 600 to 610, and DPB1 in 400 to 490. Roughly five DR-DQ haplotypes were handled as single units for association and clustering, since linkage in the cohort was strong. In a later analysis, previously published TCR beta repertoires from several hundred donors were re-analyzed and high-resolution HLA genotyping was added so that TCR occurrence patterns could be studied. In an earlier analysis of 500 to 650 of the donors, high-throughput TCR beta sequencing was used to judge whether each TCR beta V gene segment behaved as functional or pseudogenic. Approximately 330 gigabases of sequencing data and 70 million to 95 million unique TCR sequences made up an early release that covered around 640 HLA-typed donors. Among 398 genotyped donors of the cohort, an average of approximately 250,000 unique TCR beta nucleotide sequences were sequenced per donor, about a sixth of them non-productive. Of the roughly 400 genotyped donors, 65% to 90% fell in the genetic ancestry cluster associated with self-reported Caucasian donors. Beyond this particular receptor, the publication reports: Because the 87-base-pair reads could not distinguish some IMGT-functional V segments, including TRBV6-2 and TRBV6-3, those segments were excluded. Most TCR sequences were seen in very few donors, while some public TCRs were found in many individuals. A total of 164 TCR beta chains were listed by the study as associated with cytomegalovirus. In vitro tests confirmed that a few of the cytomegalovirus-associated TCR beta chains recognize cytomegalovirus antigens. Seventeen rarely observed V segments, including chromosome 9 orphons, were excluded from the earlier analysis of several hundred of the donors because counts were too low. When HLA alleles, especially DR and DQ, strongly co-occurred, attributing TCR associations to individual alleles was difficult. A cluster of highly shared sequence variants was judged likely to represent a technical artifact of the sequencing pipeline. In an earlier analysis of around 500 of the donors, most TCR beta V segments appeared in productive rearrangements about 87% or about 30% of the time, broadly matching IMGT annotations. A later analysis found that most CMV-associated TCR beta chains appeared HLA-restricted, with HLA associations seemingly driven largely by CMV exposure. Linkage disequilibrium might explain the correlated functional status among segregating V segments, but an unknown experimental factor could not be ruled out. V-gene and J-gene trimming of TCR beta chains was associated with a missense DCLRE1C variant in a later genetic analysis, and the association was replicated in an independent cohort. In a later analysis, TCR association rates were found to vary across HLA loci, with the most associated TCRs seen for DRB1 alleles and the fewest for HLA-C alleles. Cytomegalovirus status was reported to be diagnosed by the classifier with high specificity and sensitivity in both the original and validation cohorts. Immune exposure information for the cohort was limited to CMV serostatus. In a later genetic analysis, fewer N-insertions in productive TCRs were reported among donors in an Asian-associated ancestry cluster than the roughly 710-donor mean. In this cohort, only TCR beta chains were sequenced, and detectable features were limited by the absence of alpha or paired-chain data. A further reported finding was that TCR beta sequences accurately predicted the HLA-A and HLA-B alleles for most subjects in the first cohort. According to a later analysis, parvovirus B19, influenza, CMV and Epstein-Barr virus appeared linked to several top co-occurrence clusters. The authors suggested that the approach could potentially be generalized to other disease states and immunological phenotypes. In a later analysis, HLA-associated TCR beta chains showed more clonal expansion and lower generation probabilities than non-associated chains that were equally common. Sequencing depth was assumed to be roughly uniform across donors in the presence/absence analyses, though that assumption may not hold. Specific HLA alleles were associated with roughly 17,000 TCR beta sequences at a false discovery rate of 0.05 in a later analysis. Because HLA typing was unavailable for some donors at each locus, only the typed subset was used in association tests.

The cohort was made up of approximately 700 healthy bone marrow donors. At the time of sampling, every cohort member was nominally healthy, though immune exposures that went unrecorded were likely present. The donor tested CMV seronegative, placing the donor among the 350 or so seronegative members of the cohort. Each donor provided a peripheral blood sample, and peripheral blood mononuclear cells were used for TCR beta sequencing. Genomic DNA extraction from the blood cell samples was performed with the Qiagen DNeasy Blood Extraction Kit. The receptor library was made with the immunoSEQ multiplex PCR assay. For the multiplex PCR, a mixture combining 60 forward primers for TCR Vbeta segments and 13 reverse primers for TCR Jbeta segments was used. The CDR3 region of rearranged TCR beta genes was amplified from genomic DNA by a multiplex PCR assay. The Illumina HiSeq System was used to sequence the amplified TCR beta libraries as 87-base-pair reads. From the authors' description of their analysis: A later analysis tallied some 79 million unique TCR beta chains across the 550 to 850 repertoires, and about 12 million of those chains were shared by two or more donors. Raw reads were error-corrected and collapsed into unique sequences by a nearest-neighbor algorithm in which closely related sequences were merged to remove PCR and sequencing errors. CDR3 sequences were aligned to IMGT reference sequences to assign V, D and J gene segments. Each retained sequence needed at least a six-nucleotide match to both a V gene segment and a J gene segment. A rearrangement was called productive if the CDR3 had no stop codons and remained in frame with V and J, and every other rearrangement was called non-productive. CDR3 was defined according to IMGT convention as the region running from the second conserved V-encoded cysteine to the conserved J-encoded phenylalanine. In an earlier analysis of some 550 of the donors, sequences lacking an unambiguous match to a single V gene segment were excluded. In an earlier analysis of roughly 600 of the donors, a V segment was called functional when productive rearrangements were above 56.7%, and segregating when the standard deviation between donors exceeded 5%. A statistical classification framework was developed to diagnose cytomegalovirus status using the catalog of TCR beta chain sequences. V and J gene assignment, in a later analysis, came from comparing TCR nucleotide sequences with IMGT/GENE-DB human TR gene sequences. In a later analysis, CDR3 sequences and most-parsimonious VDJ recombination scenarios were assigned using the TCRdist pipeline. In a later analysis, every TCR beta chain was defined by the combination of its CDR3 amino acid sequence and its V-gene family, and reads without a unique V-gene family were dropped. As a way to deal with suspected cross-contamination and a sequencing artifact, a later analysis dropped 450 to 600 nucleotide sequences that were highly shared and had low generation probability. In a later analysis, a clonal expansion index was calculated for each public chain from normalized within-repertoire ranks of inferred template counts. A later analysis computed generation probabilities with a VDJ recombination model fitted to out-of-frame rearrangements, and checked the results against IGoR. A later analysis scored TCR-TCR, TCR-HLA and TCR-CMV co-occurrence with hypergeometric tests, applying a repertoire-size bias correction to TCR pairs. In a later analysis, false discovery rates were estimated by permuting HLA or CMV assignments 20 times. In a later analysis, co-occurring TCRs were grouped with DBSCAN, and TCRdist sequence similarity was added when clustering was performed within HLA-allele-positive subsets. Repertoires with fewer than 30,000 or more than 120,000 public chains were left out of co-occurrence clustering, as were a few repertoires with anomalous nucleotide sharing. TCRdb retrieved this table from immuneACCESS and kept in-frame rearrangements only. Not all clones are present; in checked studies, unresolved V genes account for under half, and no reason is known for the remainder. Clonal size and the V and J genes are those of that table, whereas D and trimming came from the DNA. The sample has about 130,000 clones on record, more than 80% of them singletons. Of the sample, 1% is held by the ten largest clones.

Source material: PBMCs. The clonotype comes from a man aged 35-49 years in good health and CMV-seronegative. This chain joins TRBV28 to TRBJ1-3, with TRBD1 as a weak D call on 5 bases. The CDR3: CASSLSPGIYGNTIYF. The bases read TGTGCCAGCAGTTTATCCCCAGGGATATATGGAAACACCATATATTTT.